This paragraph covers one T cell receptor beta chain sequence. Its antigen is unknown. No base-level quality is on record; no much larger clone is a single base apart. The immunoSEQ Assay, a bias-controlled multiplex PCR, was used to amplify TCRbeta CDR3 regions from genomic DNA. On the authors' methods: The number of nucleated cells in each sample was estimated by amplification of reference gene primers within the assay. To quantify the absolute abundance of each unique TCRbeta CDR3 rearrangement, sequence reads were collapsed and filtered. Productive Simpson clonality was computed per sample as the square root of Simpson's diversity index over productive rearrangements. In TCRdb, the immuneACCESS table is reduced to in-frame sequences with V and J assigned. These tables do not hold every clone; where another copy was compared, an unresolved V gene accounts for under half, and the others remain unexplained. The V and J calls and clone size are taken from that table; D and trimming were inferred from the DNA. Counted in this sample were some 210,000 clones; about 92% of them appeared once. In total, the top ten clones hold approximately 1.2% of the sample.

These data originate in a study of blood T cell repertoires in COVID-19 (dated by TCRdb to about 2020). General notes on the study: The collaborator samples originated in the United States, Italy and Spain and spanned the acute and convalescent phases of COVID-19. The repertoires were released in a freely available public database intended as a resource for research on the immune response to SARS-CoV-2. Nearly every sample came with metadata listing a de-identified subject ID, COVID-19 status, age in years and sex. Samples were obtained from the ongoing ImmuneRACE study (first 160 participants) and from 1,000 to 1,500 subjects provided by 6 global collaborators. Where available, HLA class I and class II types were taken from metadata supplied by the sample provider and were not determined by assay-based typing. The prospective study material was composed of cDNA or gDNA derived from T cells, B-cell-depleted T cells, or PBMCs. The dataset comprised deeply sampled blood TCRbeta repertoires from subjects exposed to, actively infected with, or recovered from COVID-19.

CDR1 and CDR2 (GTSNPN, SVGIG) derive from the germline V gene (reference sequence). Trimming at the junction amounts to 3 bases on V and 2 bases on J, and the germline ends lie 7 bases apart. There are 12 amino acids in the CDR3, from cysteine to phenylalanine inclusive. Of all the DNA, just the CDR3 is kept, 36 bases in frame from base 1. Each collaborating institution followed its own protocols to collect whole blood in K2EDTA tubes. For TCRbeta analysis, collaborators shipped samples in one of three forms: frozen whole blood, isolated PBMCs, or DNA extracted from either of those sample types. Results and caveats for the whole study, not just this receptor: Clinical and demographic metadata were provided uncurated, with the amount varying by source and participant.

This chain is built from TRBV30 and TRBJ1-2, with the D gene call left open. The sample comprised peripheral blood. The TCR originated in a man aged 30 to 45 with acute or convalescent COVID-19. For the CDR3, the sequence is CAWSERNYGYTF. The bases are TGTGCCTGGAGCGAGAGAAACTATGGCTACACCTTC. The entire variable domain, with the stretches around the CDR3 drawn from the reference TRBV30 and TRBJ1-2 proteins, is SQTIHQWPATLVQPVGSPLSLECTVEGTSNPNLYWYRQAAGRGLQLLFYSVGIGQISSEVPQNLSASRPQDRQFILSSKKLLLSDSGFYLCAWSERNYGYTFGSGTRLTVV.